Listed below are T cell receptor beta chains from one sample, sequenced in a study of graft-versus-host responses after intestinal transplantation. Profiled with immunoSEQ multiplex PCR; TCRdb holds only in-frame clones, not every one. Of fewer than 100,000 clones in the sample, about 84% were seen once. The source was PBMCs, collected 255 days after intestinal transplant. The receptor source for this set is a human patient who received an intestinal transplant, so some T cells may come from the graft donor. CDR3s include the opening cysteine and the closing phenylalanine or tryptophan. D genes are given only for firm matches. The size of a clone is reported for some rows only, either as once, few or many, or as a class for expanded clones.

cdr3_aa cdr3_nt j_call d_call v_call clone_size
CASSGTPPNEQFF TGTGCCAGCAGTGGGACCCCACCCAATGAGCAGTTCTTC TRBJ2-1 . TRBV6-6 .
CASSLRAIFSYEQYF TGTGCCAGCAGTTTACGGGCAATCTTCTCCTACGAGCAGTACTTC TRBJ2-7 . TRBV28 .
CSGAGDTQYF TGCAGTGGGGCTGGGGATACGCAGTATTTT TRBJ2-3 . TRBV20-1 .
CGTRTSLSTGELFF TGTGGGACGCGGACTAGCTTAAGCACCGGGGAGCTGTTTTTT TRBJ2-2 TRBD2 TRBV6-1 .
CASSLKSGMGDTQYF TGTGCCAGCAGCTTAAAGAGCGGGATGGGGGATACGCAGTATTTT TRBJ2-3 TRBD2 TRBV7-9 .
CASSLLRNTGELFF TGTGCCAGCAGCTTGTTGAGGAACACCGGGGAGCTGTTTTTT TRBJ2-2 . TRBV7-9 .
CASSLYGTGDYEQYF TGTGCCAGCAGTCTATACGGGACAGGGGACTACGAGCAGTACTTC TRBJ2-7 TRBD1 TRBV27 .
CASRYGQGGDIQYF TGTGCCAGCAGGTACGGACAGGGAGGAGACATTCAGTACTTC TRBJ2-4 TRBD1 TRBV6-5 .
CASSLYIEGPGTEAFF TGTGCCAGCAGCTTATATATCGAGGGGCCGGGGACTGAAGCTTTCTTT TRBJ1-1 . TRBV7-2 .
CASSLGTSGGWNEQFF TGTGCCAGCAGCTTAGGGACTAGCGGGGGGTGGAATGAGCAGTTCTTC TRBJ2-1 TRBD2 TRBV7-8 once
CASSPRQNTEAFF TGCGCCAGCAGCCCCCGCCAGAACACTGAAGCTTTCTTT TRBJ1-1 . TRBV4-1 .
CASSPRQGYTDTQYF TGTGCCAGCAGCCCCCGACAGGGTTACACAGATACGCAGTATTTT TRBJ2-3 TRBD1 TRBV11-2 once
CASSPGRTSGRTYEQYF TGTGCCAGCAGCCCTGGGAGGACTAGCGGAAGGACCTACGAGCAGTACTTC TRBJ2-7 TRBD2 TRBV5-4 .
CASSDQWGYNEQFF TGTGCCAGCAGTGACCAGTGGGGCTACAATGAGCAGTTCTTC TRBJ2-1 . TRBV2 .
CASSPFMEGSDEQYF TGTGCCAGCTCCCCCTTCATGGAAGGTTCCGACGAGCAGTACTTC TRBJ2-7 . TRBV18 .
CASSYGGTGLYEQYF TGTGCCAGCAGTTACGGAGGGACAGGCCTTTACGAGCAGTACTTC TRBJ2-7 TRBD1 TRBV6-6 .
CASSRDRGSYGYTF TGTGCCAGCAGCCGGGACAGGGGTAGCTATGGCTACACCTTC TRBJ1-2 TRBD1 TRBV14 .
CASSVGTSGSEYEQYF TGTGCCAGCAGTGTTGGGACTAGCGGGTCTGAGTACGAGCAGTACTTC TRBJ2-7 TRBD2 TRBV6-1 .
CASSTSQGARGYTF TGTGCCAGCAGTACGAGTCAGGGGGCGCGAGGCTACACCTTC TRBJ1-2 TRBD1 TRBV28 few
CASSTLKSGELFF TGTGCCAGCAGTACCCTTAAGAGCGGGGAGCTGTTTTTT TRBJ2-2 . TRBV27 .
CASTTQGAIAKNIQYF TGTGCCAGCACCACACAGGGGGCAATTGCCAAAAACATTCAGTACTTC TRBJ2-4 TRBD1 TRBV6-6 .
CASSLATSGYEQYF TGTGCCAGCAGCTTAGCGACTAGCGGCTACGAGCAGTACTTC TRBJ2-7 TRBD2 TRBV7-6 .